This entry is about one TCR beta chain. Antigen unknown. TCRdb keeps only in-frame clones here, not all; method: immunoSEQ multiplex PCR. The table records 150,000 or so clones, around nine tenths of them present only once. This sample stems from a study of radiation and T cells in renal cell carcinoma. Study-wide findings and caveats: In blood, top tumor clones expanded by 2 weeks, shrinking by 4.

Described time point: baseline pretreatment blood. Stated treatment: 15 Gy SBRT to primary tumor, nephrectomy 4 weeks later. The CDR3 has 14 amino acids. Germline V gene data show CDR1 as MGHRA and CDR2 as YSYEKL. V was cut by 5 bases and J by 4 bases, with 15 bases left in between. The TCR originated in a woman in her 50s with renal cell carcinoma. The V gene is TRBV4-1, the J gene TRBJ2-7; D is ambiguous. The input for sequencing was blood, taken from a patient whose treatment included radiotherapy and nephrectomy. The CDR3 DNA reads TGCGCCAGCAGCTTTCAGTCTTCCGGATACGAGCAGTACTTC. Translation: CASSFQSSGYEQYF.